This entry features one T cell receptor (beta chain) sequence. Its matching antigen is unknown. The sample is drawn from a study of cytomegalovirus exposure and HLA in healthy donors. Trimming left V 6 bases short and J 5 bases short, with 14 bases between. From germline, CDR1 is MRHNA and CDR2 SNTAGT. CDR3 length equals 14 residues. Study-wide points: Among the CMV-associated chains, a few were confirmed in vitro as specific for CMV antigens. The majority of TCR sequences were rare, yet some public TCRs appeared in many donors. Published work reported that the classifier diagnosed cytomegalovirus status with high specificity and sensitivity.

The assay was immunoSEQ multiplex PCR, and TCRdb's table has in-frame clones only and misses some. The table includes about 56,000 clones, 93% detected once. The TCR sequence derives from a woman younger than 30 in good health and CMV-seropositive. Sequenced: PBMCs. The chain couples TRBV6-4 to TRBJ2-1; D is possibly TRBD2 (6 bases). The CDR3: CASSATSPNNEQFF. The CDR3 DNA follows: TGTGCCAGCAGCGCGACTAGTCCGAACAATGAGCAGTTCTTC.